One sample yielded the 30 T cell receptor beta chains listed below, sequenced in a study of blood T cell repertoires in COVID-19. The assay was immunoSEQ multiplex PCR, and TCRdb's table has in-frame clones only and misses some. The table records 55,000 to 75,000 clones, more than 75% of them present only once. Sequenced: peripheral blood. The receptors were sampled from a human donor with active COVID-19. The donor label of this sample is uncertain.

The CDR3 region has the DNA TGTGCCAGTAGTATTCGGCGGGAGGGCCCCGCCGGGGAGCTGTTTTTT. Translation gives CASSIRREGPAGELFF. The rearrangement uses TRBV19 and TRBJ2-2; 9 nucleotides agree with TRBD2. Germline V gene data show CDR1 as LNHDA and CDR2 as SQIVND (reference sequence). Trimming removed 3 bases from V and 6 bases from J; junction bases left unmatched: 8. The CDR3 has 16 residues.

This clone was detected once. The rearrangement joins TRBV4-1 to TRBJ2-7; D possibly corresponds to TRBD1 (6 bases). The CDR3 covers 13 residues. Germline loops: CDR1 MGHRA, CDR2 YSYEKL. Trimming took 2 bases from V and 6 from J, leaving 11 bases between them. CDR3 DNA: TGCGCCAGCAGCCAAAGGACAGAGCGCGAGCAGTACTTC. Its protein product is CASSQRTEREQYF.

The chain recombines TRBV19 with TRBJ1-2; 11 bases are a match to TRBD1. The ends lost 4 bases at V and 8 bases at J; junction bases unmatched: 9. CDR1 and CDR2 (germline): LNHDA, SQIVND (reference sequence). CDR3 length: 15 amino acids. The CDR3 region is CASSTAGTGGRGYTF. The CDR3 DNA sequence: TGTGCCAGTAGTACTGCCGGGACAGGGGGACGAGGCTACACCTTC.

The chain is built from TRBV12-5 and TRBJ1-5; D ambiguous. Germline V gene lookup returns CDR1 LGHNT and CDR2 FRNRAP. The CDR3 has 12 amino acids. V gave up 4 bases and J gave up 6 bases, with 7 bases separating them. In DNA, the CDR3 is TGTGCTAGTGGTTCCCTCGGTCAGCCCCAGCATTTT. Translating gives CASGSLGQPQHF.

The chain recombines TRBV9 with TRBJ1-1; 7 positions match TRBD1. Unmatched junction bases numbered 3, after V lost 3 bases and J lost 4 bases. The CDR3 is made up of 13 amino acids. CDR1 is SGDLS, CDR2 YYNGEE, per germline. CDR3 nucleotides: TGTGCCAGCAGCGCGGGGACAGCCACTGAAGCTTTCTTT. This encodes CASSAGTATEAFF. Based on the CDR3 plus reference TRBV9 and TRBJ1-1, the full variable domain is DSGVTQTPKHLITATGQRVTLRCSPRSGDLSVYWYQQSLDQGLQFLIQYYNGEERAKGNILERFSAQQFPDLHSELNLSSLELGDSALYFCASSAGTATEAFFGQGTRLTVV.

In its sample, this clone was seen once. The chain recombines TRBV7-9 with TRBJ1-1; 7 bases match TRBD1. V shed 5 bases and J 0 bases; nucleotides not matched to a gene: 6. CDR3 length equals 15 residues. Germline V CDR1 and CDR2: SEHNR, FQNEAQ (reference sequence). CDR3 sequence: CASSPRQGMNTEAFF. The CDR3 nucleotides read TGTGCCAGCAGCCCGCGACAGGGTATGAACACTGAAGCTTTCTTT. Variable domain in full (rest from reference TRBV7-9 and TRBJ1-1): DTGVSQNPRHKITKRGQNVTFRCDPISEHNRLYWYRQTLGQGPEFLTYFQNEAQLEKSRLLSDRFSAERPKGSFSTLEIQRTEQGDSAMYLCASSPRQGMNTEAFFGQGTRLTVV.

The CDR3 loop is CASSRTGSGYEQYF. In nucleotides, the CDR3 is TGTGCCAGCAGTCGGACAGGATCAGGATACGAGCAGTACTTC. The chain links TRBV27 to TRBJ2-7; 7 bases are shared with TRBD1. V dropped 5 bases and J dropped 4; count of bases not matched to a gene: 8. In germline, CDR1 is MNHEY, CDR2 SMNVEV (reference sequence). The CDR3 contains 14 residues.

The gene calls are TRBV5-1 and TRBJ2-3, with a possible D match to TRBD1 (6 bases). This CDR3 region has 13 residues. Germline-derived CDR1 and CDR2 are SGHRS and YFSETQ. V gave up 9 bases and J gave up 2 bases, with 13 bases separating them. The CDR3 DNA follows: TGCGCCACCTCCCGGGACACCACAGATACGCAGTATTTT. Amino acids: CATSRDTTDTQYF.

The genes are TRBV3-1 (or the pseudogene TRBV3-2) and TRBJ2-3; 8 positions agree with TRBD1. The CDR3 consists of 16 residues. The J segment lost 0 bases and the V segment lost 5 bases, leaving 7 bases of the junction unmatched. Germline values: CDR1 LGHDT, CDR2 YNNKEL (reference sequence). CDR3: CASSSRGLSSTDTQYF. For the CDR3, the DNA is TGTGCCAGCAGCTCCAGGGGGCTATCTAGCACAGATACGCAGTATTTT.

The chain combines TRBV7-3 with TRBJ2-1, with 10 nucleotides matching TRBD2. CDR3 length: 15 amino acids. CDR1 is SGHTA and CDR2 is FQGTGA in the germline V gene. The V gene end was trimmed by 3 bases and the J gene end by 10 bases; junction bases not matched to a gene: 9. The CDR3 DNA is TGTGCCAGCAGCTTTAGCGGGGGGCCCAATGAGGAGCAGTTCTTC. Protein product: CASSFSGGPNEEQFF.

This sequence joins TRBV2 and TRBJ2-7; D call uncertain. The germline CDR1 and CDR2 sequences are SNHLY and FYNNEI. V lost 7 bases and J lost 0, with 13 bases in between. The CDR3 extends over 14 amino acids. The CDR3 region has the DNA TGTGCCAGCACCCAACCCCTGCGCTCCTACGAGCAGTACTTC. Its translation is CASTQPLRSYEQYF.

The chain combines TRBV5-1 with TRBJ1-3; D is possibly TRBD1 (5 bases). Germline-derived CDR1 and CDR2 are SGHRS and YFSETQ. This CDR3 comprises 18 residues. The ends were cut back, 1 base at V and 4 bases at J, with 21 bases in the middle. As DNA, the CDR3 is TGCGCCAGCAGCTTGTCATTTATGGCAGGGCGAGAGGGAAACACCATATATTTT. This gives the protein CASSLSFMAGREGNTIYF.

The chain joins TRBV3-1 (or the pseudogene TRBV3-2) to TRBJ1-4; 9 bases line up with TRBD1. The ends lost 5 bases at V and 7 bases at J; junction bases unmatched: 5. Germline CDR1 is LGHDT and CDR2 is YNNKEL (reference sequence). CDR3 length: 14 residues. The CDR3 nucleotides read TGTGCCAGCAGCAAAACAGGGGGCGGTGAAAAACTGTTTTTT. It encodes CASSKTGGGEKLFF.

The rearrangement uses TRBV6-4 and TRBJ2-3; the match to TRBD2 covers 9 bases. V was pared by 0 bases and J by 1 base, with 2 bases of the junction left unmatched. The V gene's germline CDR1 is MRHNA and CDR2 SNTAGT. CDR3 length: 16 residues. The CDR3 DNA reads TGTGCCAGCAGTGACTCGGCTAGCGGGGGCACAGATACGCAGTATTTT. Protein product: CASSDSASGGTDTQYF.

The sample holds a few counts of this clone. The chain recombines TRBV7-8 with TRBJ2-7; the match to TRBD1 covers 9 bases. V lost 5 bases, J lost 2 bases, and 7 bases stayed unmatched. Germline values: CDR1 SGHVS, CDR2 FQNEAQ. CDR3 length: 15 amino acids. CDR3 sequence (DNA): TGTGCCAGCAGCCCCGGGGACAGGGTGCCCTACGAGCAGTACTTC. Translation gives CASSPGDRVPYEQYF.

The chain employs TRBV7-3 and TRBJ2-1, with 7 bases identical to TRBD1. Unmatched junction bases numbered 1, after V lost 3 bases and J lost 5 bases. CDR1 and CDR2 (germline): SGHTA, FQGTGA. The CDR3 length is 13 residues. CDR3 in amino acids: CASSFGTDNEQFF. CDR3 coding DNA: TGTGCCAGCAGCTTTGGGACAGACAATGAGCAGTTCTTC.

The chain has TRBV5-5 and TRBJ2-7; maybe TRBD1 (6 bases). Per the germline V gene, CDR1 is SGHKS and CDR2 is YYEKEE (reference sequence). V dropped 4 bases and J dropped 1 base, with 15 bases sitting between them. This CDR3 comprises 15 residues. CDR3 DNA sequence: TGTGCCAGCAGCCCGGCAGGGGTCCGATCCTACGAGCAGTACTTC. It is translated as CASSPAGVRSYEQYF.

The chain combines TRBV6-5 with TRBJ1-4; perhaps TRBD1 as D (6 bases). The germline V gene has CDR1 MNHEY and CDR2 SVGAGI. This CDR3 spans 15 amino acids. V dropped 5 bases and J dropped 8 bases, with 18 bases sitting between them. CDR3 protein: CASSPGGGANEKLFF. The CDR3 DNA is TGTGCCAGCAGTCCAGGCGGGGGGGCGAACGAAAAACTGTTTTTT.

This chain uses TRBV6-4 with TRBJ1-2; no clear D gene. V was cut by 4 bases and J by 5 bases, with 14 bases left in between. This CDR3 spans 14 amino acids. Per the germline V gene, CDR1 is MRHNA and CDR2 is SNTAGT. CDR3 sequence reads: CASSVGRLYYGYTF. CDR3 sequence (DNA): TGTGCCAGCAGTGTGGGCAGGCTGTATTATGGCTACACCTTC.

This clone was recorded only once. The rearrangement uses TRBV11-2 and TRBJ2-2, with D perhaps TRBD2 (6 bases). The germline CDR1 and CDR2 sequences are SGHAT and FQNNGV. Trimming shortened V by 4 bases and J by 0 bases, and 15 bases separated the two germline ends. The CDR3 extends over 17 amino acids. In DNA form, the CDR3 reads TGTGCCAGCAGCTCCCATCGGGGGAAGGCGAACACCGGGGAGCTGTTTTTT. As protein: CASSSHRGKANTGELFF. The whole variable domain, remainder taken from reference TRBV11-2 and TRBJ2-2, is EAGVAQSPRYKIIEKRQSVAFWCNPISGHATLYWYQQILGQGPKLLIQFQNNGVVDDSQLPKDRFSAERLKGVDSTLKIQPAKLEDSAVYLCASSSHRGKANTGELFFGEGSRLTVL.

The chain carries TRBV20-1 and TRBJ2-2; D is unresolved. Germline V gene data show CDR1 as DFQATT and CDR2 as SNEGSKA (reference sequence). The CDR3 totals 15 residues. Deletions cut 3 bases from V and 2 bases from J, with 13 bases between. The CDR3 region has the DNA TGCAGTGCTAGTCACCGGGTTACTAACACCGGGGAGCTGTTTTTT. Its protein is CSASHRVTNTGELFF.

V and J are TRBV29-1 and TRBJ1-1; D unresolved. CDR3 length: 12 residues. The germline gives CDR1 SQVTM, CDR2 ANQGSEA. Trimming removed 3 bases from V and 5 bases from J, with 10 bases in between. The CDR3 sequence is CSVEAQETEAFF. DNA for the CDR3: TGCAGCGTTGAGGCCCAGGAAACTGAAGCTTTCTTT.

The chain links TRBV2 to TRBJ2-3, with a weak D call TRBD2 (6 bases). Germline V CDR1 and CDR2: SNHLY, FYNNEI. V lost 6 bases, J lost 5 bases, and 24 bases lay in between. The CDR3 loop spans 17 amino acids. CDR3 residues: CASRGTGGKRTGDTQYF. In nucleotides, the CDR3 is TGTGCCAGCAGAGGGACTGGCGGGAAAAGGACGGGAGATACGCAGTATTTT.

V is TRBV7-6 and J is TRBJ2-7, with 7 bases aligning to TRBD1. The germline V gene encodes CDR1 SGHVS and CDR2 FNYEAQ. This CDR3 has 14 amino acids. V was pared by 1 base and J by 5 bases, with 5 bases of the junction left unmatched. The CDR3 region is CASSLEGQADEQYF. The CDR3 nucleotides are TGTGCCAGCAGCTTAGAAGGACAGGCGGACGAGCAGTACTTC.

This chain uses TRBV29-1 with TRBJ2-7; 8 bases map to TRBD1. The CDR3 consists of 13 residues. Germline CDR1 is SQVTM and CDR2 is ANQGSEA. V shed 4 bases and J 6 bases; nucleotides not matched to a gene: 8. DNA of the CDR3: TGCAGCGTTGCACGGACAGGGCAGTCCGAGCAGTACTTC. Translating gives CSVARTGQSEQYF.

V usage is TRBV28 and J usage is TRBJ1-5, with no clear D. This CDR3 spans 12 amino acids. The ends were cut back, 1 base at V and 5 bases at J, with 3 bases in the middle. Looked up from germline, CDR1 is MDHEN and CDR2 is SYDVKM. The CDR3 is CASSLSDQPQHF. The CDR3 DNA follows: TGTGCCAGCAGTTTATCGGATCAGCCCCAGCATTTT.

The chain combines TRBV4-1 with TRBJ2-7; perhaps TRBD2 as D (6 bases). Germline V gene data show CDR1 as MGHRA and CDR2 as YSYEKL. V lost 1 base and J lost 0, with 13 bases in between. The CDR3 extends over 16 amino acids. The CDR3: CASSQVGREASYEQYF. CDR3 DNA sequence: TGCGCCAGCAGCCAAGTGGGGCGGGAAGCCTCCTACGAGCAGTACTTC.

The chain carries TRBV10-3 and TRBJ1-2; no clear D. CDR3 length: 13 amino acids. Germline CDR1 is ENHRY and CDR2 is SYGVKD. V was trimmed by 7 bases and J by 4 bases, leaving 13 bases between them. The CDR3 spells CAIKGESSYGYTF. CDR3 sequence (DNA): TGTGCCATCAAGGGAGAGTCGAGCTATGGCTACACCTTC.

V and J are TRBV9 and TRBJ1-2; no firm D call. V lost 2 bases and J lost 2, with 10 bases in between. Germline V gene lookup returns CDR1 SGDLS and CDR2 YYNGEE. There are 14 residues in the CDR3. CDR3 loop: CASSVVAENYGYTF. The CDR3 DNA follows: TGTGCCAGCAGCGTGGTTGCGGAAAACTATGGCTACACCTTC.

This sequence joins TRBV19 and TRBJ1-5, with TRBD1 identical over 7 bases. The germline V gene has CDR1 LNHDA and CDR2 SQIVND (reference sequence). The CDR3 is made up of 14 amino acids. J lost 11 bases, V lost 5 bases, and 12 bases had no gene match. CDR3 sequence (DNA): TGTGCCAGTAGTTCATCCGGGACAGAGAAGACCCAGCATTTT. It specifies CASSSSGTEKTQHF.